This T cell receptor beta chain stems from a study of T cell repertoires in cytomegalovirus infection. Study conclusions and caveats: Carriage of CMV together with the relevant HLA was identifiable through cumulative public TCR beta family frequency. Ex vivo, HLA-C-restricted CMV-specific TCR beta clonotypes prevailed over the rest of the response.

TCRdb itself ran the reads through MiXCR, one entry per CDR3 protein. The sample lists hundreds of thousands of distinct CDR3 sequences, 31% seen once, with over 12% in the top ten. Remarks on this clonotype: Antigen specificity is unknown.

In germline, CDR1 is MRHNA, CDR2 SNTAGT. The CDR3 covers 13 residues. The V gene lost 8 bases and the J gene lost 4 bases, with 14 bases spanning the gap. The sequences come from cultured CD8+ T cells from PBMCs, collected from culture after CMV antigen stimulation. The TCR sequence derives from a human donor in good health (CMV status not recorded). Some clones in this sample may be carry-over from other donors' samples. V and J are TRBV6-4 and TRBJ1-1; possibly TRBD1 for D (6 bases). CDR3: CASCRGGTTEAFF. The CDR3 DNA sequence: TGTGCCAGCTGCAGGGGTGGGACCACTGAAGCTTTCTTT.